A selection of T cell receptor beta chains follows, all from one sample in a study of vaccination effects on CD4 cells after COVID-19. Profiling relied on immunoSEQ multiplex PCR, and the TCRdb table lists in-frame clones only, not all of them. In the table there are about 63,000 clones, around 75% of which are singletons. What these receptors recognize is not known. Sequencing was performed on CD4+ T cells from PBMCs cultured with HCoV-OC43 spike peptides, taken before COVID-19 vaccination. All receptors come from a human donor who received a COVID-19 vaccine. The CDR3 runs from the conserved cysteine through the conserved F or W. The D gene is left open where the match is weak. Clone size is given for some rows only: seen once, a few or many times, or a class if the clone is expanded.

J gene: TRBJ2-4
V gene: TRBV9
clone size: NA
D gene: NA
CDR3 DNA: TGTGCCAGCAGCACCCCCGGTGGGGGGATTCAGTACTTC
CDR3 protein: CASSTPGGGIQYF

J gene: TRBJ2-3
V gene: TRBV20-1
clone size: NA
D gene: NA
CDR3 DNA: TGCAGTGCTAGAATTTTCGATACGCAGTATTTT
CDR3 protein: CSARIFDTQYF

J gene: TRBJ1-1
V gene: TRBV12-3/TRBV12-4
clone size: NA
D gene: NA
CDR3 DNA: TGTGCCAGCGGATCGAGTGCGAACACTGAAGCTTTCTTT
CDR3 protein: CASGSSANTEAFF

J gene: TRBJ2-5
V gene: TRBV6-6
clone size: NA
D gene: TRBD2
CDR3 DNA: TGTGCCAGCAAACTAGCGGGGGGGAGGACCCAGTACTTC
CDR3 protein: CASKLAGGRTQYF

J gene: TRBJ2-2
V gene: TRBV19
clone size: NA
D gene: TRBD1
CDR3 DNA: TGTGCCAGTACCCGGGACAGGACGAACACCGGGGAGCTGTTTTTT
CDR3 protein: CASTRDRTNTGELFF

J gene: TRBJ2-5
V gene: TRBV24-1
clone size: NA
D gene: TRBD1
CDR3 DNA: TGTGCCACCAGTGATTCGACAGGGTATCAGGAGACCCAGTACTTC
CDR3 protein: CATSDSTGYQETQYF

J gene: TRBJ1-4
V gene: TRBV4-1
clone size: once
D gene: NA
CDR3 DNA: TGCGCCAGCAGCCTCCGCCTTAATGAAAAACTGTTTTTT
CDR3 protein: CASSLRLNEKLFF

J gene: TRBJ2-5
V gene: TRBV7-8
clone size: NA
D gene: NA
CDR3 DNA: TGTGCCAGCAGCTTAAGTTCCGGCAGGGAAGAGACCCAGTACTTC
CDR3 protein: CASSLSSGREETQYF

J gene: TRBJ1-3
V gene: TRBV6-2/TRBV6-3
clone size: once
D gene: TRBD1
CDR3 DNA: TGTGCCAGCAGTCGACAGGGACCCGGCTCTGGAAACACCATATATTTT
CDR3 protein: CASSRQGPGSGNTIYF

J gene: TRBJ1-6
V gene: TRBV4-2
clone size: NA
D gene: NA
CDR3 DNA: TGTGCCAGCAGCCAAGATCAGGGGAGCTCCTATAATTCACCCCTCCACTTT
CDR3 protein: CASSQDQGSSYNSPLHF

J gene: TRBJ1-1
V gene: TRBV5-6
clone size: NA
D gene: TRBD1
CDR3 DNA: TGTGCCAGCAGCCCGGACAGGGACAGGCGGGGCACTGAAGCTTTCTTT
CDR3 protein: CASSPDRDRRGTEAFF

J gene: TRBJ1-2
V gene: TRBV4-3
clone size: NA
D gene: NA
CDR3 DNA: TGCGCCAGCAGCCCGGAAGAGGGAGGTCGGGTTCGGGGCTACACCTTC
CDR3 protein: CASSPEEGGRVRGYTF

J gene: TRBJ2-3
V gene: TRBV2
clone size: NA
D gene: NA
CDR3 DNA: TGTGCCAGCACCGCAACGGTGACTAGCACAGATACGCAGTATTTT
CDR3 protein: CASTATVTSTDTQYF

J gene: TRBJ1-1
V gene: TRBV10-2
clone size: NA
D gene: NA
CDR3 DNA: TGCGCCAGCAGTGAAACCAGCTACACTGAAGCTTTCTTT
CDR3 protein: CASSETSYTEAFF

J gene: TRBJ1-1
V gene: TRBV7-8
clone size: NA
D gene: NA
CDR3 DNA: TGTGCCAGCAGCTCTTCCTTGGGGGGGCTTATTACTGAAGCTTTCTTT
CDR3 protein: CASSSSLGGLITEAFF

J gene: TRBJ2-5
V gene: TRBV6-5
clone size: NA
D gene: NA
CDR3 DNA: TGTGCCAGCAGTTACCGCCAAGAGACCCAGTACTTC
CDR3 protein: CASSYRQETQYF

J gene: TRBJ1-1
V gene: TRBV19
clone size: NA
D gene: NA
CDR3 DNA: TGTGCCAGTAGTAGACAGACCACTGAAGCTTTCTTT
CDR3 protein: CASSRQTTEAFF

J gene: TRBJ1-2
V gene: TRBV7-2
clone size: NA
D gene: TRBD1
CDR3 DNA: TGTGCCAGCAGCTCTACGGGACAGGGGAGCTATGGCTACACCTTC
CDR3 protein: CASSSTGQGSYGYTF

J gene: TRBJ1-1
V gene: TRBV29-1
clone size: NA
D gene: NA
CDR3 DNA: TGCAGCGTTGACGTGAACACTGAAGCTTTCTTT
CDR3 protein: CSVDVNTEAFF

J gene: TRBJ1-3
V gene: TRBV5-1
clone size: NA
D gene: NA
CDR3 DNA: TGCGCCAGCAGCTTGGGTGGCACTGGAAACACCATATATTTT
CDR3 protein: CASSLGGTGNTIYF

J gene: TRBJ1-6
V gene: TRBV6-6
clone size: NA
D gene: TRBD1
CDR3 DNA: TGTGCCAGCAGTTACTCTGACAGGGGAGGTTCACCCCTCCACTTT
CDR3 protein: CASSYSDRGGSPLHF

J gene: TRBJ1-6
V gene: TRBV2
clone size: NA
D gene: NA
CDR3 DNA: TGTGCCAGCAGGGAAAGGACATTTACCCTCCACTTT
CDR3 protein: CASRERTFTLHF

J gene: TRBJ1-2
V gene: TRBV9
clone size: once
D gene: NA
CDR3 DNA: TGTGCCAGCAGCGTAGGGGCAGGATCTAACTATGGCTACACCTTC
CDR3 protein: CASSVGAGSNYGYTF

J gene: TRBJ1-1
V gene: TRBV18
clone size: NA
D gene: NA
CDR3 DNA: TGTGCCAGCTCACCACGGGCCCCAGGACAGAACACTGAAGCTTTCTTT
CDR3 protein: CASSPRAPGQNTEAFF

J gene: TRBJ2-1
V gene: TRBV5-4
clone size: NA
D gene: TRBD1
CDR3 DNA: TGTGCCAGCAGCCCGGCCGGGGACAGGGCCTTCGGGGAGCAGTTCTTC
CDR3 protein: CASSPAGDRAFGEQFF

J gene: TRBJ2-5
V gene: TRBV2
clone size: NA
D gene: TRBD2
CDR3 DNA: TGTGCCAGCAGTCAGACTAGCGTAGAGACCCAGTACTTC
CDR3 protein: CASSQTSVETQYF

J gene: TRBJ1-5
V gene: TRBV6-1
clone size: NA
D gene: NA
CDR3 DNA: TGTGCCAGCAGTTTTAATCAGCCCCAGCATTTT
CDR3 protein: CASSFNQPQHF

J gene: TRBJ2-5
V gene: TRBV3-1/TRBV3-2
clone size: NA
D gene: NA
CDR3 DNA: TGTGCCAGCAAAATGAATCAAGAGACCCAGTACTTC
CDR3 protein: CASKMNQETQYF

J gene: TRBJ2-3
V gene: TRBV24-1
clone size: NA
D gene: TRBD2
CDR3 DNA: TGTGCCACCCTTAGCGGGGTTGTTGGAGATACGCAGTATTTT
CDR3 protein: CATLSGVVGDTQYF

J gene: TRBJ2-1
V gene: TRBV9
clone size: NA
D gene: NA
CDR3 DNA: TGTGCCAGCAGCGTAGTCCCAGGGGTTGAGCAGTTCTTC
CDR3 protein: CASSVVPGVEQFF

J gene: TRBJ2-2
V gene: TRBV5-5
clone size: NA
D gene: TRBD1
CDR3 DNA: TGTGCCAGCAGCCCCCACTCCTGGACAGGGGGCAGAACCGGGGAGCTGTTTTTT
CDR3 protein: CASSPHSWTGGRTGELFF

J gene: TRBJ2-1
V gene: TRBV5-1
clone size: few
D gene: NA
CDR3 DNA: TGCGCCAGCAGCTTGGCATACAATGAGCAGTTCTTC
CDR3 protein: CASSLAYNEQFF

J gene: TRBJ2-2
V gene: TRBV15
clone size: NA
D gene: NA
CDR3 DNA: TGTGCCACCAGCAGCAAGGGGACCGGGGAGCTGTTTTTT
CDR3 protein: CATSSKGTGELFF

J gene: TRBJ1-4
V gene: TRBV6-6
clone size: NA
D gene: TRBD1
CDR3 DNA: TGTGCCAGCAGTCCCCGGGACAGGAGCTCCCCTAATGAAAAACTGTTTTTT
CDR3 protein: CASSPRDRSSPNEKLFF

J gene: TRBJ2-3
V gene: TRBV30
clone size: once
D gene: NA
CDR3 DNA: TGTGCCAGAGGATGGGGCACAGATACGCAGTATTTT
CDR3 protein: CARGWGTDTQYF

J gene: TRBJ2-2
V gene: TRBV11-2
clone size: NA
D gene: TRBD1
CDR3 DNA: TGTGCCAGCAGGAGCCGGGACAGGGGTGACACCGGGGAGCTGTTTTTT
CDR3 protein: CASRSRDRGDTGELFF

J gene: TRBJ2-2
V gene: TRBV30
clone size: NA
D gene: TRBD2
CDR3 DNA: TGTGCCTGGAGGTTCGAGCGGGGGGCACCATCGAACACCGGGGAGCTGTTTTTT
CDR3 protein: CAWRFERGAPSNTGELFF

J gene: TRBJ2-2
V gene: TRBV5-1
clone size: NA
D gene: TRBD2
CDR3 DNA: TGCGCCAGCAGCTGGATGCAGGGCGGGGGCGGGGAGCTGTTTTTT
CDR3 protein: CASSWMQGGGGELFF

J gene: TRBJ1-1
V gene: TRBV29-1
clone size: once
D gene: NA
CDR3 DNA: TGCAGCGTTGTTAAGGGTGCGACTGAAGCTTTCTTT
CDR3 protein: CSVVKGATEAFF

J gene: TRBJ2-4
V gene: TRBV13
clone size: NA
D gene: NA
CDR3 DNA: TGTGCCAGCAGCTTAGGCCTCGGGGTGGCAGACATTCAGTACTTC
CDR3 protein: CASSLGLGVADIQYF

J gene: TRBJ2-2
V gene: TRBV10-3
clone size: few
D gene: TRBD2
CDR3 DNA: TGTGCCATCACCTTAGGACTAGCGGGGACCGGGGAGCTGTTTTTT
CDR3 protein: CAITLGLAGTGELFF

J gene: TRBJ2-2
V gene: TRBV6-2/TRBV6-3
clone size: once
D gene: NA
CDR3 DNA: TGTGCCAGCAGTTCCGGAGTGCAGAACACCGGGGAGCTGTTTTTT
CDR3 protein: CASSSGVQNTGELFF